The source of this T cell receptor beta chain is a study of blood T cell repertoires in COVID-19. In the study overall: Whether acute or convalescent, the COVID-19 samples came from the United States, Italy and Spain. T cells, B-cell-depleted T cells, or PBMCs provided the cDNA or gDNA that served as material.

In the authors' workflow: Amplification of reference gene primers was used by the study to estimate nucleated cell counts. Using immunoSEQ multiplex PCR, the repertoire was profiled, and TCRdb retains in-frame clones only, with some absent. V, J and clone size derive from that table, while D and trimming were established from the DNA sequence. The repertoire holds about 220,000 clones, with about 85% as singletons. There are 12 residues in the CDR3. The sequence was collected from an older woman who had recovered from COVID-19. The material sequenced was peripheral blood. V gene TRBV21-1 combines with J gene TRBJ1-4; the table's D gene call, TRBD1, was not cross checked with the DNA. TRBV21-1 constitutes a pseudogene. The CDR3 loop is CASSKLQEKLFF. Here the CDR3 DNA reads TGTGCCAGCAGCAAATTACAGGAAAAACTGTTTTTT.